The TCR beta chain under discussion was sequenced for a study of blood T cell repertoires in COVID-19. Study overall: T cells, B-cell-depleted T cells, or PBMCs supplied cDNA or gDNA.

Original processing notes: Amplification with reference gene primers provided the estimates of nucleated cell counts. Profiling relied on immunoSEQ multiplex PCR, and the TCRdb table lists in-frame clones only, not all of them. The D gene and trimming were derived from the DNA, and the V and J assignments and clone size from that table. The data contain roughly 130,000 clones, about 83% of them seen just once; the ten biggest clones take up 16%. This sequence was found in a man in his forties or fifties with acute or convalescent COVID-19. Sequencing was performed on peripheral blood.

This chain's CDR3 is CASSQTGGRDQPQHF. CDR3 coding DNA: TGTGCCAGCAGCCAGACAGGGGGCAGGGATCAGCCCCAGCATTTT. V and J are TRBV7-8 and TRBJ1-5, with 10 bases aligning to TRBD1. J lost 5 bases, V lost 5 bases, and 6 bases had no gene match. Germline CDR1 is SGHVS and CDR2 is FQNEAQ. The CDR3 is 15 amino acids.